One and the same sample provided the 16 T cell receptor beta chains below, sequenced in a study of control samples from healthy donors and cancer patients. Method: immunoSEQ multiplex PCR; TCRdb's copy keeps in-frame clones and lacks some. The sample includes some 130,000 clones, less than 95% seen only once; the top ten take 3.5% to 4%. Sample: blood. Source of these receptors: a man under 40 in good health.

The chain links TRBV6-2 or TRBV6-3 to TRBJ1-1; D is undetermined. This CDR3 has 15 amino acids. The V and J ends lost 5 bases and 0 bases respectively, with 13 bases between them. CDR1 and CDR2 (germline): MNHEY, SVGEGT. The CDR3 here is CASSLARGVNTEAFF. Here the CDR3 DNA reads TGTGCCAGCAGTCTGGCGCGGGGAGTGAACACTGAAGCTTTCTTT.

The V gene is TRBV6-1, the J gene TRBJ1-2; D not resolved. The CDR3 has 13 amino acids. The germline V and J ends were trimmed by 1 base and 8 bases, with 11 bases remaining between them. The germline V gene has CDR1 MNHNS and CDR2 SASEGT. The CDR3 loop reads CASSEDTERGYTF. The CDR3 DNA is TGTGCCAGCAGTGAAGATACAGAGCGCGGCTACACCTTC.

The chain links TRBV4-1 to TRBJ2-5; no firm D call. This CDR3 is 13 amino acids long. V gave up 3 bases and J gave up 5 bases, with 10 bases separating them. Per the germline V gene, CDR1 is MGHRA and CDR2 is YSYEKL. The CDR3 loop reads CASSQGLVETQYF. In nucleotides, the CDR3 is TGCGCCAGCAGCCAGGGCCTGGTGGAGACCCAGTACTTC.

The rearrangement uses TRBV11-2 and TRBJ1-2; 8 bases line up with TRBD1. The germline V gene has CDR1 SGHAT and CDR2 FQNNGV. With 1 base clipped from V and 5 bases from J, the junction kept 3 bases outside the gene matches. CDR3 length: 14 amino acids. The CDR3, as DNA: TGTGCCAGCAGCTTAGGGGGACAGGTTTATGGCTACACCTTC. Encoded protein: CASSLGGQVYGYTF.

The chain joins TRBV11-3 to TRBJ2-1; unclear D gene. The germline CDR1 and CDR2 sequences are SGHNT and YENEEA. This CDR3 spans 13 amino acids. The V gene lost 1 base and the J gene lost 10 bases, with 11 bases spanning the gap. CDR3: CASSLGFTWEQFF. The CDR3 bases are TGTGCCAGCAGCTTAGGGTTCACCTGGGAGCAGTTCTTC.

This rearrangement joins TRBV7-8 to TRBJ2-1; tentatively, D is TRBD2 (6 bases). V lost 4 bases to trimming and J lost 6 bases, with 16 bases between them. The germline CDR1 and CDR2 sequences are SGHVS and FQNEAQ. CDR3 length: 15 residues. The CDR3 reads CASSWTGTLSNEQFF. The CDR3 coding sequence is TGTGCCAGCAGCTGGACCGGGACTCTCTCCAATGAGCAGTTCTTC.

The genes are TRBV4-3 and TRBJ1-1; the D is unclear. Looked up from germline, CDR1 is LGHNA and CDR2 is YSLEER. This CDR3 spans 19 amino acids. V was clipped by 0 bases and J by 0 bases, with 20 bases between them. DNA of the CDR3: TGCGCCAGCAGCCAAGAGACCCGTGGACCGGTTACAATGAACACTGAAGCTTTCTTT. It encodes CASSQETRGPVTMNTEAFF.

The chain recombines TRBV6-1 with TRBJ1-6; D gene uncertain. V was shortened by 3 bases and J by 7 bases, with 16 bases between the two germline ends. The CDR3 totals 16 residues. CDR1 MNHNS and CDR2 SASEGT come from the germline V gene. The CDR3 DNA sequence: TGTGCCAGCAGTGACCACGGGAGGGCAGGAAATTCACCCCTCCACTTT. Translated: CASSDHGRAGNSPLHF.

The gene calls are TRBV27 and TRBJ1-6; 10 bases align to TRBD1. This CDR3 is 16 amino acids long. Unmatched junction bases numbered 6, after V lost 1 base and J lost 9 bases. CDR1 is MNHEY and CDR2 is SMNVEV in the germline V gene (reference sequence). CDR3 region: CASSLFGQGGGSPLHF. The CDR3 DNA reads TGTGCCAGCAGTTTATTTGGACAGGGGGGTGGTTCACCCCTCCACTTT.

J is TRBJ2-2 and V is TRBV27; 8 positions match TRBD2. The V segment lost 3 bases and the J segment 4 bases; nucleotides outside the gene matches: 10. The CDR3 extends over 17 amino acids. Germline V lookup: CDR1 MNHEY, CDR2 SMNVEV (reference sequence). The CDR3 DNA follows: TGTGCCAGCAGTTTGAACCCGGCGGGGGGACTCACCGGGGAGCTGTTTTTT. Amino acids: CASSLNPAGGLTGELFF.

The chain couples TRBV27 to TRBJ1-1; 8 nucleotides agree with TRBD1. CDR1 MNHEY and CDR2 SMNVEV come from the germline V gene (reference sequence). This CDR3 is built from 12 residues. The junction had 3 bases not matched to a gene; V was cut back by 5 bases and J by 7 bases. The CDR3: CASSKQGVEAFF. CDR3 sequence (DNA): TGTGCCAGCAGTAAACAGGGGGTTGAAGCTTTCTTT.

A note on this clone: The sample has other DNA sequences that encode this CDR3 too. The rearrangement links TRBV6-2 or TRBV6-3 to TRBJ2-5, with D hard to call. CDR1 MNHEY and CDR2 SVGEGT come from the germline V gene. The CDR3 spans 11 residues. Trimming left V 5 bases short and J 0 bases short, with 1 base between. This CDR3 reads CASSHQETQYF. The CDR3 DNA is TGTGCCAGCAGTCACCAAGAGACCCAGTACTTC.

The chain is built from TRBV6-5 and TRBJ2-7, with D possibly matching TRBD1 (6 bases). Trimming left V 6 bases short and J 2 bases short, with 11 bases between. CDR1 is MNHEY and CDR2 is SVGAGI in the germline V gene. CDR3 length: 13 amino acids. The CDR3 coding sequence is TGTGCCAGCAGGAAGGGGGATCCCTACGAGCAGTACTTC. Translation: CASRKGDPYEQYF.

This clone has just one count. The V and J genes are TRBV7-2 and TRBJ1-1; possible D gene TRBD1, 6 bases. V was clipped by 3 bases and J by 0 bases, with 17 bases between them. The CDR3 length is 17 residues. The germline V gene encodes CDR1 SGHTA and CDR2 FQGNSA. The CDR3 DNA sequence: TGTGCCAGCAGCTTTACAGGGCCTCTCGGGATGAACACTGAAGCTTTCTTT. This sequence encodes CASSFTGPLGMNTEAFF.

This chain uses TRBV6-6 with TRBJ1-6; 10 nucleotides align to TRBD1. The ends lost 6 bases at V and 11 bases at J; junction bases unmatched: 7. The CDR3 has 14 amino acids. Per germline, CDR1 MNHNY and CDR2 SVGAGI (reference sequence). This CDR3 is CASRGDRGRTPLHF. The CDR3 DNA sequence: TGTGCCAGCAGGGGCGACAGGGGGCGTACACCCCTCCACTTT.

The V and J genes are TRBV4-1 and TRBJ1-5, with D unclear. The germline V and J ends were trimmed by 2 bases and 3 bases, with 11 bases remaining between them. The CDR3 sequence is 15 residues long. Germline V gene data show CDR1 as MGHRA and CDR2 as YSYEKL. The CDR3 DNA is TGCGCCAGCAGCCAAAACCGGGCTATCAATCAGCCCCAGCATTTT. It translates to CASSQNRAINQPQHF.